Given below is one T cell receptor beta chain in context. The antigen is unknown. Different DNA sequences within this sample yield the same CDR3. This sample was included in a study of OX40 agonist ivuxolimab in advanced cancers. Study-wide results and limits: There were, on average, more expanded clones in CD8+ T cells than in CD4+.

Clones were sequenced by immunoSEQ multiplex PCR, and TCRdb holds only the in-frame ones, with some missing. The sample records about 93,000 clones, just over 90% being singletons. V was shortened by 4 bases and J by 4 bases, with 8 bases between the two germline ends. The CDR3 covers 12 residues. Germline V CDR1 and CDR2: SEHNR, FQNEAQ (reference sequence). Baseline was the first blood sampling point, followed by cycle 4 day 1 and cycle 7 day 1. The clonotype was recovered from an adult with an advanced solid tumor such as melanoma, head and neck, liver or kidney cancer. The starting material was CD4+ or CD8+ T cells sorted from blood, obtained in a trial of the OX40 agonist ivuxolimab. The chain joins TRBV7-9 to TRBJ2-7, with D maybe TRBD1 (6 bases). Written as DNA, the CDR3 is TGTGCCAGCAGCTCGCAGGGGTACGAGCAGTACTTC. Its translation: CASSSQGYEQYF.